This entry concerns a single T cell receptor beta chain. The target antigen is unknown. Random hexamers served to reverse transcribe roughly 0.5 to 1 ug RNA. Multiplex PCR with immunoSEQ amplified the TCR beta CDR3 across 54 Vbeta and 13 Jbeta. TCRdb passed the immunoSEQ multiplex PCR reads through MiXCR, listing each CDR3 protein once. The sample holds about 120,000 distinct CDR3 sequences, around 94% seen once. The record originates from a study of CD8 T cells in Susac syndrome. TCR beta sequences were obtained from blood CD8+ and CD4+ T cells. TEMRA cells were enriched by FACS, while CD8+ and CD4+ T cells were obtained through a negative isolation that was performed magnetically. The CDR3 is 16 amino acids. Between the trimmed V and J ends, which lost 9 bases and 4 bases, there was a span of 19 bases. Study-wide findings and caveats: The authors acknowledged that their TCR sequencing and HLA analysis involved a relatively small number of individuals.

This receptor was obtained from a human donor in good health. This chain links TRBV12-3 or TRBV12-4 with TRBJ2-6; the D is unclear. The material sequenced was CD4+ T cells from PBMCs. In DNA, the CDR3 is TGTGCCAGGAGCAGCTACTCAACGGAGGGGGCCAACGTCCTGACTTTC. This encodes CARSSYSTEGANVLTF.